This T cell receptor beta chain was found in a study of blood T cell repertoires in COVID-19. Across the study: Sites across the United States, Italy and Spain contributed samples from acute and convalescent COVID-19. Sources were T cells, B-cell-depleted T cells, or PBMCs; the material itself was cDNA or gDNA.

Original processing notes: Researchers report that nucleated cell counts were estimated from reference gene primer amplification. Profiling relied on immunoSEQ multiplex PCR, and the TCRdb table lists in-frame clones only, not all of them. The V and J calls and clone size were taken over from that table, and D and trimming were inferred from the DNA. In the table there are more than 110,000 clones, 75% to 80% of which are singletons. Germline V gives CDR1 SGHNT, CDR2 YYREEE (reference sequence). The CDR3 consists of 14 residues. Trimming shortened V by 3 bases and J by 12 bases, and 19 bases separated the two germline ends.

This receptor was identified in a woman between 45 and 60 years old with active or convalescent COVID-19. The chain uses TRBV5-4 and TRBJ2-1; D possibly corresponds to TRBD2 (7 bases). Sequencing was performed on peripheral blood. Here the CDR3 reads CASSSPGEGVGQFF. DNA for the CDR3: TGTGCCAGCAGCTCCCCGGGGGAGGGGGTTGGGCAGTTCTTC.